The 29 T cell receptor beta chains reported below all come from one sample, sequenced in a study of neoadjuvant anti-PD-1 for oral cavity cancer. Libraries were prepared by immunoSEQ multiplex PCR; TCRdb keeps only in-frame clonotypes and omits some of them. Among about 14,000 clones listed, roughly 73% were seen once. The sequences come from PBMCs, collected before nivolumab (anti-PD-1) treatment. These TCRs come from a person between 40 and 80 years old with oral cavity squamous cell carcinoma.

The CDR3 spells CASSYLGGRSPLHF. DNA of the CDR3: TGTGCCAGCAGTTACTTAGGGGGCAGGTCACCCCTCCACTTT. The V call is TRBV6-6, the J call TRBJ1-6, with 7 bases that match TRBD1. V trimming: 1 base; J trimming: 10 bases; junction bases outside the gene matches: 4. CDR1 and CDR2 (germline): MNHNY, SVGAGI (reference sequence). This CDR3 comprises 14 residues.

In this sample, this clone turned up a few times. This chain connects TRBV27 to TRBJ1-1; 8 positions match TRBD1. Trimming cost V 4 bases and J 2 bases; bases outside gene matches: 9. From germline, CDR1 is MNHEY and CDR2 SMNVEV (reference sequence). The CDR3 loop spans 16 amino acids. CDR3 amino acids: CASSSGGAGKNTEAFF. The CDR3, as DNA: TGTGCCAGCAGTTCAGGGGGCGCCGGAAAAAACACTGAAGCTTTCTTT.

The V and J genes are TRBV9 and TRBJ2-3, with TRBD2 matching over 10 bases. Germline V gene sequence: CDR1 SGDLS, CDR2 YYNGEE. The V segment lost 3 bases and the J segment 2 bases; nucleotides outside the gene matches: 6. This CDR3 comprises 16 residues. Here the CDR3 reads CASSARTSGHTDTQYF. The CDR3 coding sequence is TGTGCCAGCAGCGCCCGGACTAGCGGCCACACAGATACGCAGTATTTT. Supplemented by reference TRBV9 and TRBJ2-3, the full variable domain reads DSGVTQTPKHLITATGQRVTLRCSPRSGDLSVYWYQQSLDQGLQFLIQYYNGEERAKGNILERFSAQQFPDLHSELNLSSLELGDSALYFCASSARTSGHTDTQYFGPGTRLTVL.

The chain joins TRBV9 to TRBJ2-1, with 11 bases lining up with TRBD2. Germline V CDR1 and CDR2: SGDLS, YYNGEE. This CDR3 contains 15 residues. J lost 2 bases, V lost 8 bases, and 6 bases had no gene match. DNA for the CDR3: TGTGCCAGTACTAGCGGGGGCCATACCTACAATGAGCAGTTCTTC. Its translation is CASTSGGHTYNEQFF.

The rearrangement uses TRBV6-1 and TRBJ2-7, with 8 bases identical to TRBD1. The CDR3 totals 15 residues. J lost 1 base, V lost 3 bases, and 5 bases had no gene match. The germline V gene encodes CDR1 MNHNS and CDR2 SASEGT. The DNA of the CDR3 is TGTGCCAGCAGTGAGGGACAGGTCCTATCCTACGAGCAGTACTTC. Encoded protein: CASSEGQVLSYEQYF.

The V and J genes are TRBV6-1 and TRBJ1-2; TRBD1 matches at 7 bases. Germline CDR1 reads MNHNS; CDR2 reads SASEGT. J was trimmed by 8 bases and V by 2 bases; bases with no gene match: 17. The CDR3 sequence is 17 residues long. The CDR3 sequence is CASSELGLRQGVSGYTF. The CDR3 coding sequence is TGTGCCAGCAGTGAACTGGGATTGAGACAGGGTGTGTCCGGCTACACCTTC.

This clone was recorded a few times. J is TRBJ1-1 and V is TRBV15; TRBD1 matches 8 bases. The CDR3 consists of 18 residues. From germline, CDR1 is LNHNV and CDR2 YYDKDF (reference sequence). Unmatched junction bases numbered 10, after V lost 0 bases and J lost 1 base. The CDR3 spells CATSRDRAGGGWNTEAFF. CDR3 DNA: TGTGCCACCAGCAGAGATCGGGCAGGGGGCGGGTGGAACACTGAAGCTTTCTTT.

The J gene is TRBJ2-3, the V gene TRBV6-5; 10 bases map to TRBD1. The J segment lost 4 bases and the V segment lost 6 bases, leaving 1 base of the junction unmatched. CDR1 MNHEY and CDR2 SVGAGI come from the germline V gene. The CDR3 is 13 residues long. CDR3 loop: CASRGQGADTQYF. Written as DNA, the CDR3 is TGTGCCAGCAGAGGACAGGGGGCAGATACGCAGTATTTT.

On this clone itself: The junction does not match germline at one end; this may be a read error. This rearrangement joins TRBV30 to TRBJ1-2; D is possibly TRBD1 (6 bases). The CDR3 length is 11 residues. Germline CDR1 reads GTSNPN; CDR2 reads SVGIG (reference sequence). The DNA for the CDR3 is TGTGCCTGGAGCCTCCAGGGGATGGTCGCCTTC. The encoded protein is CAWSLQGMVAF.

This clone was observed once. The chain employs TRBV7-9 and TRBJ2-1; D is ambiguous. The V gene lost 8 bases and the J gene lost 8 bases, with 10 bases spanning the gap. The CDR3 contains 11 residues. Germline CDR1 is SEHNR and CDR2 is FQNEAQ (reference sequence). The CDR3: CASVGEDEQFF. DNA of the CDR3: TGTGCCAGCGTGGGTGAAGATGAGCAGTTCTTC.

This chain links TRBV5-1 with TRBJ2-7; D gene uncertain. V shed 4 bases and J shed 0 bases, with 11 bases lying between them. The CDR3 contains 14 residues. Germline lookup yields CDR1 SGHRS and CDR2 YFSETQ. CDR3: CASSTRAPSYEQYF. In DNA form, the CDR3 reads TGCGCCAGCAGCACCCGGGCCCCCTCCTACGAGCAGTACTTC.

This chain uses TRBV18 with TRBJ2-7, with 14 positions matching TRBD2. The CDR3 is 16 residues long. J was trimmed by 4 bases and V by 5 bases; bases with no gene match: 7. Germline V gene lookup returns CDR1 KGHSH and CDR2 LQKENI. In nucleotides, the CDR3 is TGTGCCAGCTCAGTAGGGACTAGCGGGAGTATATACGAGCAGTACTTC. Its protein is CASSVGTSGSIYEQYF.

The chain joins TRBV5-1 to TRBJ1-3; a weak D match, TRBD1 (5 bases). Germline CDR1 SGHRS, CDR2 YFSETQ. The CDR3 extends over 14 amino acids. Trimming removed 4 bases at V and 9 bases at J, with 17 bases between. The CDR3: CASSRTSGRGTIYF. The CDR3 DNA reads TGCGCCAGCAGCAGGACCTCAGGGAGGGGCACCATATATTTT.

The chain links TRBV10-3 to TRBJ2-1, with a weak D call TRBD1 (6 bases). CDR1 and CDR2 from the germline V gene are ENHRY and SYGVKD. With 10 bases removed from V and 5 bases from J, the gap between germline ends came to 12 bases. The CDR3 length is 12 residues. CDR3 sequence: CANGQFNNEQFF. CDR3 nucleotide sequence: TGTGCCAACGGACAGTTTAACAATGAGCAGTTCTTC.

This clone was counted between two and nine times. V gene TRBV2 combines with J gene TRBJ1-6; D is ambiguous. The CDR3 is made up of 13 amino acids. Germline V gene sequence: CDR1 SNHLY, CDR2 FYNNEI. Trimming stripped 7 bases from V and 6 bases from J, with 10 bases between. CDR3 coding DNA: TGTGCCAGCACCTGGGAGAGTAATTCACCCCTCCACTTT. It is translated as CASTWESNSPLHF.

The rearrangement joins TRBV29-1 to TRBJ2-1; 11 bases are shared with TRBD2. J gave up 4 bases and V 1 base, and 9 bases lay outside the gene matches. This CDR3 has 17 amino acids. Germline CDR1 and CDR2: SQVTM and ANQGSEA. The CDR3 bases are TGCAGCGTTGAAGGACTAGCGGGAAAGCCAGTTTACAATGAGCAGTTCTTC. Protein sequence: CSVEGLAGKPVYNEQFF.

The chain combines TRBV6-1 with TRBJ1-1; TRBD1 matches at 12 bases. CDR3 length equals 16 residues. V lost 4 bases, J lost 0 bases, and 3 bases stayed unmatched. The V gene's germline CDR1 is MNHNS and CDR2 SASEGT. CDR3 protein: CASSVGQGALNTEAFF. CDR3 sequence (DNA): TGTGCCAGCAGTGTGGGACAGGGGGCCTTGAACACTGAAGCTTTCTTT.

This clone was counted between two and nine times. V usage is TRBV7-7 and J usage is TRBJ2-1; 13 bases are shared with TRBD2. The V segment lost 1 base and the J segment 8 bases; nucleotides outside the gene matches: 5. The CDR3 length is 16 residues. Looked up from germline, CDR1 is SSHAT and CDR2 is FNYEAQ (reference sequence). The CDR3, as DNA: TGTGCCAGCAGCTTAGTGGGACTAGCGGGAATTGATGAGCAGTTCTTC. This encodes CASSLVGLAGIDEQFF.

V and J are TRBV19 and TRBJ1-5; D is perhaps TRBD1 (6 bases). V lost 3 bases to trimming and J lost 8 bases, with 11 bases between them. Germline values: CDR1 LNHDA, CDR2 SQIVND (reference sequence). The CDR3 covers 13 residues. This CDR3 is CASSMDRIKPQHF. The DNA for the CDR3 is TGTGCCAGTAGTATGGACAGAATCAAGCCCCAGCATTTT.

The chain employs TRBV6-5 and TRBJ2-7, with TRBD1 matching over 10 bases. Per germline, CDR1 MNHEY and CDR2 SVGAGI. V trimming: 5 bases; J trimming: 4 bases; junction bases outside the gene matches: 8. The CDR3 extends over 15 amino acids. The CDR3 coding sequence is TGTGCCAGCAGTACCCCCGGGACAGGGGTGTACGAGCAGTACTTC. This encodes CASSTPGTGVYEQYF.

V gene TRBV6-1 combines with J gene TRBJ1-5, with D unresolved. From germline, CDR1 is MNHNS and CDR2 SASEGT. Trimming pared 11 bases from V and 0 bases from J, leaving 14 bases between. The CDR3 has 14 residues. CDR3 coding DNA: TGTGCCGGCGCCCCCGCTTATAGCAATCAGCCCCAGCATTTT. Its translation is CAGAPAYSNQPQHF.

The CDR3 DNA follows: TGTGCCACCTCTCGGGACGGCGCGAACACCGGGGAGCTGTTTTTT. Residues: CATSRDGANTGELFF. The chain links TRBV6-5 to TRBJ2-2; possibly TRBD1 or TRBD2 for D (5 bases each). The germline gives CDR1 MNHEY, CDR2 SVGAGI. The CDR3 contains 15 residues. The V gene lost 10 bases and the J gene lost 0 bases, with 15 bases spanning the gap.

The V call is TRBV19, the J call TRBJ1-6, with D maybe TRBD1 (5 bases). This CDR3 has 15 residues. Looked up from germline, CDR1 is LNHDA and CDR2 is SQIVND (reference sequence). V lost 3 bases, J lost 8 bases, and 14 bases lay in between. The CDR3 DNA reads TGTGCCAGTAGTATTTGGGGGTTATTGGATTCACCCCTCCACTTT. Translation gives CASSIWGLLDSPLHF.

The chain combines TRBV25-1 with TRBJ2-1; D is unclear. V dropped 3 bases and J dropped 6 bases, with 9 bases sitting between them. From germline, CDR1 is MGHDK and CDR2 SYGVNS. The CDR3 covers 13 residues. The DNA of the CDR3 is TGTGCCAGCAGTGATCCCCTGGGCAATGAGCAGTTCTTC. It translates to CASSDPLGNEQFF.

The chain has TRBV7-8 and TRBJ2-4; the match to TRBD2 covers 8 bases. V shed 5 bases and J 3 bases; nucleotides not matched to a gene: 6. CDR1 and CDR2 (germline): SGHVS, FQNEAQ. CDR3 length: 15 residues. The DNA of the CDR3 is TGTGCCAGCAGCCTATCACTAGCGGACAAAAACATTCAGTACTTC. This translates into CASSLSLADKNIQYF.

This chain joins TRBV2 and TRBJ2-7, with a possible D match to TRBD2 (5 bases). CDR1 SNHLY and CDR2 FYNNEI come from the germline V gene. The CDR3 sequence is 11 residues long. V lost 8 bases, J lost 6 bases, and 11 bases lay in between. Here the CDR3 DNA reads TGTGCCAGCGAGGGCGCGGGCGAGCAGTACTTC. Translating it yields CASEGAGEQYF.

This sequence joins TRBV5-1 and TRBJ1-2; TRBD1 matches at 8 bases. Germline V gene sequence: CDR1 SGHRS, CDR2 YFSETQ. V gave up 3 bases and J gave up 0 bases; unmatched junction bases: 4. The CDR3 is 15 amino acids. CDR3 amino acids: CASSSTGGSNYGYTF. The CDR3 nucleotides are TGCGCCAGCAGCTCTACAGGGGGTTCTAACTATGGCTACACCTTC.

V usage is TRBV7-3 and J usage is TRBJ1-1, with 8 bases fitting TRBD1. J was trimmed by 6 bases and V by 5 bases; bases with no gene match: 8. The CDR3 extends over 14 amino acids. Germline loops: CDR1 SGHTA, CDR2 FQGTGA. The CDR3 DNA is TGTGCCAGCAGCCCCCATACGACAGGGGCTGAAGCTTTCTTT. Translation gives CASSPHTTGAEAFF.

V is TRBV5-1 and J is TRBJ2-7; D is undetermined. The V end lost 4 bases, the J end lost 6 bases, and 14 bases lay between the germline ends. Germline CDR1 is SGHRS and CDR2 is YFSETQ. The CDR3 loop spans 13 amino acids. CDR3: CASSRQANGEQYF. In DNA, the CDR3 is TGCGCCAGCAGCCGCCAGGCGAATGGCGAGCAGTACTTC.